One and the same sample provided the 4 T cell receptor beta chains below, sequenced in a study of human T cells and chemical hapten exposure. TCRdb independently ran MiXCR on the 5' RACE reads; one entry per CDR3 protein. The sample includes more than 140,000 distinct CDR3 sequences, around 4.4% of them seen just once. Unfractionated whole blood yielded total RNA. The receptors derive from a female donor in good health.

This clonotype was observed at least ten times. The chain is built from TRBV28 and TRBJ1-2; TRBD1 aligns across 7 bases. This CDR3 comprises 17 residues. V shed 11 bases, J shed 8 bases, and the junction held 26 bases outside the gene matches. Germline assignment: CDR1 MDHEN and CDR2 SYDVKM. CDR3 bases: TGTGCCTCCCTAACGGCCGACAGGGTAATGGAGTCGCGGGGCTACACCTTC. Translation: CASLTADRVMESRGYTF.

This clonotype was picked up many times. The rearrangement uses TRBV12-3 or TRBV12-4 and TRBJ1-2; D might be TRBD1 (6 bases). The CDR3 runs 11 residues. Trimming removed 10 bases at V and 8 bases at J, with 14 bases between. The CDR3 DNA reads TGTGCCATCAACCACAGGGACGGCTACACCTTC. Its translation: CAINHRDGYTF.

This clonotype was detected ten times or more. This chain uses TRBV28 with TRBJ2-3; D gene ambiguous. The CDR3 is made up of 14 amino acids. CDR1 is MDHEN and CDR2 is SYDVKM in the germline V gene. The V end was cut by 5 bases, the J end by 2 bases, with 11 bases between. CDR3 in amino acids: CASSPLRYTDTQYF. The CDR3 bases are TGTGCCAGCAGTCCCCTACGCTACACAGATACGCAGTATTTT. Based on the CDR3 plus reference TRBV28 and TRBJ2-3, the full variable domain is DVKVTQSSRYLVKRTGEKVFLECVQDMDHENMFWYRQDPGLGLRLIYFSYDVKMKEKGDIPEGYSVSREKKERFSLILESASTNQTSMYLCASSPLRYTDTQYFGPGTRLTVL.

V usage is TRBV5-5 and J usage is TRBJ1-1, with a tentative D call TRBD1 (5 bases). The CDR3 totals 17 residues. The V and J ends lost 4 bases and 0 bases respectively, with 19 bases between them. The germline gives CDR1 SGHKS, CDR2 YYEKEE (reference sequence). This CDR3 is CASSPGYLRAVNTEAFF. DNA of the CDR3: TGTGCCAGCAGCCCGGGGTATCTCAGGGCCGTGAACACTGAAGCTTTCTTT.